The T cell receptor (beta chain) under discussion was sequenced for a study of blood T cell repertoires in COVID-19. Data came from immunoSEQ multiplex PCR; TCRdb stores just in-frame clones and leaves some out. The sample includes 450,000 to 500,000 clones, approximately 83% seen only once; the top ten take approximately 3.2%. There are many counts of this clone. V was clipped by 1 base and J by 2 bases; unmatched bases: 3. Germline loops: CDR1 SGHVS, CDR2 FQNEAQ. This CDR3 spans 15 amino acids. The V gene is TRBV7-8, the J gene TRBJ2-7; TRBD1 matches 9 bases. The sequence was collected from a human donor in a cohort sampled during active COVID-19. The sample was peripheral blood. The CDR3: CASSLDRGLPYEQYF. DNA of the CDR3: TGTGCCAGCAGCTTAGACAGGGGGCTCCCCTACGAGCAGTACTTC.